This T cell receptor (beta chain) was retrieved from a study of shared clonotypes between healthy human individuals. 200 to 250 ng DNA, 30,000 or so T cell genomes, went into each sorted-subset replicate PCR. As processed by the authors: Junction-only immunoSEQ sequences carried no quality scores, so filtering differed. Only in-frame clones appear in the TCRdb table, and some are missing; sequencing was by immunoSEQ multiplex PCR. V and J calls and clone size are those listed in that table; D and trimming were worked out from the DNA. The table shows approximately 1.9 million clones, with 80% to 95% occurring only once. Details on this clone: Its matching antigen is unknown.

Naive CD8 populations comprised CD45RO-negative cells positively selected for CCR7, excluding terminally differentiated effector memory CD45RA+ cells. Notes on the study in general: Generation probabilities were higher for clonotypes shared across all four sorted-subset donors than for unshared ones.

Sample: naive CD8+ T cells from PBMCs. This receptor was taken from a man in his late teens or twenties in good health. Some clones in this sample may be carry-over from other donors' samples.

CDR3 DNA: TGTGCCAGCAGTCTCTTATCTCTCCCTCCCCCCTACAATGAGCAGTTCTTC. Encoded protein: CASSLLSLPPPYNEQFF. The chain has TRBV27 and TRBJ2-1; D ambiguous. The CDR3 is 17 residues long. Germline CDR1 reads MNHEY; CDR2 reads SMNVEV (reference sequence). The ends were cut back, 5 bases at V and 2 bases at J, with 19 bases in the middle.